A selection of T cell receptor beta chains follows, all from one sample in a study of memory CD4+ T cells and cytomegalovirus serostatus. The protocol was immunoSEQ multiplex PCR, while the TCRdb copy is restricted to in-frame clones and leaves out a portion. The sample records under 55,000 clones, roughly 78% being singletons. Sequencing was carried out using memory CD4+ T cells from blood. These receptors were collected from an adult in good health and CMV-seronegative. Both conserved end residues are part of each CDR3. The order of the fields is J gene, V gene, CDR3 protein.

>TRBJ2-2|TRBV2
CASSEARGAGELFF
>TRBJ1-2|TRBV30
CAWIPGRWGYTF
>TRBJ2-7|TRBV23-1
CASKDGHADKTYEQYF
>TRBJ2-2|TRBV19
CASKDRGDTGELFF
>TRBJ1-1|TRBV18
CASSPRHTGGTEAFF
>TRBJ1-2|TRBV21-1
CASSKGDRVGVYGYTF
>TRBJ2-7|TRBV6-1
CASSPGLEYYEQYF
>TRBJ2-3|TRBV5-8
CASSVGGTSGNADTQYF
>TRBJ2-7|TRBV4-2
CASSLGTSDYEQYF
>TRBJ1-1|TRBV2
CASNVDREEAFF
>TRBJ2-3|TRBV28
CASSSSRAGGGTDTQYF
>TRBJ2-5|TRBV27
CASMSSGQETQYF
>TRBJ1-4|TRBV9
CASSPRWGEKLFF
>TRBJ2-7|TRBV7-3
CASSPQPRDEQYF
>TRBJ1-1|TRBV2
CASSEGRGLTEAFF
>TRBJ1-1|TRBV2
CASSEGTGRGTEAFF
>TRBJ2-5|TRBV5-8
CASSWPVSGTQYF
>TRBJ2-1|TRBV11-2
CASSRGTPSSYNEQFF
>TRBJ2-3|TRBV27
CASKIFLSTDTQYF
>TRBJ2-1|TRBV27
CASSLPGLAGPREQFF
>TRBJ2-5|TRBV6-5
CASSRAEGETQYF
>TRBJ2-5|TRBV29-1
CSVAQGQETQYF
>TRBJ2-1|TRBV7-9
CASSLVPGNLNEQFF
>TRBJ1-5|TRBV28
CASSFSGPGGSNQPQHF
>TRBJ1-2|TRBV9
CASSDGDRDYGYTF
>TRBJ1-5|TRBV30
CAWNYGAVVWSNQPQHF
>TRBJ2-5|TRBV7-6
CASSFQETQYF
>TRBJ1-1|TRBV30
CAGLRLATEAFF
>TRBJ1-1|TRBV5-1
CASSPSGQGGNTEAFF
>TRBJ1-4|TRBV6-1
CASSVNRGGLEKLFF
>TRBJ2-5|TRBV19
CASSRAFQETQYF
>TRBJ2-7|TRBV28
CASRSVGLGGVQYF
>TRBJ2-1|TRBV7-8
CASSSGASSSYNEQFF
>TRBJ2-5|TRBV29-1
CSGGGKETQYF
>TRBJ2-2|TRBV6-7
CASSYGTGNTGELFF
>TRBJ1-4|TRBV18
CASSPPHRDGKLFF
>TRBJ2-7|TRBV4-1
CASSPWEGQQYF
>TRBJ1-1|TRBV19
CASSDTMNTEAFF
>TRBJ2-6|TRBV11-2
CASSFWDLVRGANVLTF
>TRBJ1-1|TRBV5-1
CASSLGGTNTEAFF
>TRBJ2-7|TRBV30
CAYHSGRLSEQYF
>TRBJ2-7|TRBV10-3
CAISESGSRGGKYEQYF
>TRBJ2-5|TRBV10-1
CASSESGVGETQYF
>TRBJ1-4|TRBV28
CASSSGQPNEKLFF
>TRBJ1-5|TRBV6-1
CASSQGNNQPQHF
>TRBJ2-7|TRBV27
CASSMGISGRADEQYF
>TRBJ2-2|TRBV5-1
CASSFGTPSSGTTGELFF
>TRBJ1-2|TRBV27
CASSNSTWGHSYGYTF
>TRBJ2-7|TRBV7-9
CASSGISSYEQYF
>TRBJ2-1|TRBV18
CASSHEGASSEQFF
>TRBJ2-2|TRBV6-5
CASSYWAATNTGELFF
>TRBJ1-2|TRBV2
CASSEKGGGQLYGYTF
>TRBJ2-1|TRBV2
CASSEVGRGEQFF
>TRBJ1-4|TRBV19
CASSPPGGKGEKLFF
>TRBJ1-1|TRBV6-5
CASSYGLTGRDTEAFF